This TCR beta chain originates from a study of blood T cell repertoires in COVID-19. Background on the study: The samples span acute and convalescent COVID-19 from the United States, Italy and Spain. PBMCs, B-cell-depleted T cells, or T cells provided the cDNA or gDNA that made up the material.

CDR1 and CDR2 (germline): MGHRA, YSYEKL. There are 17 residues in the CDR3. The germline V and J ends were trimmed by 1 base and 7 bases, with 22 bases remaining between them. As originally analysed: Amplification of reference gene primers was used by the study to estimate nucleated cell counts. The method was immunoSEQ multiplex PCR; TCRdb's version includes in-frame clones alone and lacks a portion of them. V, J and clone size are taken as reported in that table, and D and trimming were inferred from the DNA itself. The sample carries 65,000 to 90,000 clones, 82% recorded once. This sequence was found in a woman between 55 and 75 years old with acute or convalescent COVID-19. This chain links TRBV4-1 with TRBJ1-2; tentatively, D is TRBD1 (5 bases). Material for sequencing was peripheral blood. In nucleotides, the CDR3 is TGCGCCAGCAGCCAAGCCTTTGGGAGGGGCCTATACCCTGGCTACACCTTC. It yields the protein CASSQAFGRGLYPGYTF.